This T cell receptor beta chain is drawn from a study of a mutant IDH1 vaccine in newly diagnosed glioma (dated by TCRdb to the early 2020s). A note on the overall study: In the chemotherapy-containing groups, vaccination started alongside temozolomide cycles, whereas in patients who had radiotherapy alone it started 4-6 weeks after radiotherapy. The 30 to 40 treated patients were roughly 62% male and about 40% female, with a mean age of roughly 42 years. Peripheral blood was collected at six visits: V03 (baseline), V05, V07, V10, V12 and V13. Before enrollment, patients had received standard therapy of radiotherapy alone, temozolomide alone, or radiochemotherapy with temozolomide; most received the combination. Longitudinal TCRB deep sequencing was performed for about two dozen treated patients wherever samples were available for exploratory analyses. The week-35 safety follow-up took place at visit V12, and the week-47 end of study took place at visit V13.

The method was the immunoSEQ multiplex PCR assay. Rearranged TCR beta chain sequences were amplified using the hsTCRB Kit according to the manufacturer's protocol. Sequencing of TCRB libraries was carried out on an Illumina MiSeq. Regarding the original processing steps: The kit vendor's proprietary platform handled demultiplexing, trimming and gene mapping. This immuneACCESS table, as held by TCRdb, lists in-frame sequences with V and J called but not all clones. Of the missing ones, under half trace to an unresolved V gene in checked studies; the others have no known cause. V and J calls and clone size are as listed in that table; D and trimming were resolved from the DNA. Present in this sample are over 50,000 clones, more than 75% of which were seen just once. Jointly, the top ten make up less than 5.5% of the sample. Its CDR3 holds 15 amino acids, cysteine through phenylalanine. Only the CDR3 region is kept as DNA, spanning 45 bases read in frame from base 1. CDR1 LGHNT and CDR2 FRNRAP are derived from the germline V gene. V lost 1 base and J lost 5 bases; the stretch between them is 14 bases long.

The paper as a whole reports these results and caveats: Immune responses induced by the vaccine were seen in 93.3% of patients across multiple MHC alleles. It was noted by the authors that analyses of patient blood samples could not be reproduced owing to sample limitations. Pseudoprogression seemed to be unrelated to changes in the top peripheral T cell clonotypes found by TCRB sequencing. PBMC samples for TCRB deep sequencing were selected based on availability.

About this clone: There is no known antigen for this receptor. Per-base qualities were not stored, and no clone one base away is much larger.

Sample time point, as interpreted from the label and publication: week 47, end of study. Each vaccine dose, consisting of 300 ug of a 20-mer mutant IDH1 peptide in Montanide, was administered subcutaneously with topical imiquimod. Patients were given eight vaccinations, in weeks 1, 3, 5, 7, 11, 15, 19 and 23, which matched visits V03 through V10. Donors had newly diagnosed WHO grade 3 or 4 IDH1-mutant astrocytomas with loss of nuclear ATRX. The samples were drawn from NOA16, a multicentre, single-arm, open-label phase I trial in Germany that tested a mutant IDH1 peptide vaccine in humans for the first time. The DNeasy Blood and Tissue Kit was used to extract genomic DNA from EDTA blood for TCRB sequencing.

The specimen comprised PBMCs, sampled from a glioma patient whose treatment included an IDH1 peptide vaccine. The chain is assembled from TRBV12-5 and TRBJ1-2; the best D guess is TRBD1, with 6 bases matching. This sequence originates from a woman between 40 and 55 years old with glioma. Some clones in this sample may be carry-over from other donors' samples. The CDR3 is CASGLGAGEVYGYTF. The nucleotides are TGTGCTAGTGGTTTGGGGGCAGGGGAAGTTTATGGCTACACCTTC.